A single sample is the source of the 16 T cell receptor beta chains below, sequenced in a study of breast tumors, draining lymph nodes, adjacent tissues (dated by TCRdb to 2016 to 2017). The axillary draining lymph nodes of breast cancer patients were the source of the lymph node samples. Library preparation used multiplex PCR. TCRdb shows the sequencer as Illumina HiSeq 2000. TCRdb trimmed the raw reads at Q25, called clones with MiXCR and kept productive beta chains. Every CDR3 protein is listed once, alongside the most common genes and DNA of its rows. The sample table contains fewer than 150,000 distinct CDR3 sequences; only one count was recorded for 21% of them. Together, the top ten hold 2% to 2.5% of the sample. The sample comprised axillary lymph node tissue. The source is a female donor with breast cancer. Some clones in this sample may be carry-over from other donors' samples.

This clonotype was counted many times. This chain connects TRBV2 to TRBJ2-5, with 12 nucleotides matching TRBD2. The CDR3 consists of 15 residues. Germline lookup yields CDR1 SNHLY and CDR2 FYNNEI. With V trimmed by 6 bases and J by 2 bases, 4 bases remained unmatched. CDR3 sequence (DNA): TGTGCCAGCAGACTAGCGGGAGGTCCTCAAGAGACCCAGTACTTC. It encodes CASRLAGGPQETQYF. Based on the CDR3 plus reference TRBV2 and TRBJ2-5, the full variable domain is EPEVTQTPSHQVTQMGQEVILRCVPISNHLYFYWYRQILGQKVEFLVSFYNNEISEKSEIFDDQFSVERPDGSNFTLKIRSTKLEDSAMYFCASRLAGGPQETQYFGPGTRLLVL.

In its sample, this clonotype was seen many times. The rearrangement links TRBV15 to TRBJ2-1; no firm D call. This CDR3 region has 15 residues. V lost 5 bases and J lost 1, with 12 bases in between. Germline assignment: CDR1 LNHNV and CDR2 YYDKDF (reference sequence). The CDR3 DNA reads as TGTGCCACCAGCCCTCCTAGGAAATCCTACAATGAGCAGTTCTTC. Translated, it gives CATSPPRKSYNEQFF.

As to this clonotype: Compared with germline, one end of the junction differs, possibly owing to a read error. V is TRBV12-3 or TRBV12-4 and J is TRBJ2-2; TRBD2 aligns across 8 bases. The CDR3 contains 17 residues. CDR3 loop: CVSSLDAGGLNTGELFF. Written as DNA, the CDR3 is TGTGTCAGCAGTTTAGATGCGGGAGGATTAAACACCGGGGAGCTGTTTTTT.

This clonotype was counted between two and nine times. CDR3 bases: TGTGCCTGGAGCCCTAAAACCTGGACAGATACGCAGTATTTT. Translation gives CAWSPKTWTDTQYF. The chain recombines TRBV30 with TRBJ2-3; D not resolved. V dropped 3 bases and J dropped 3 bases, with 13 bases sitting between them. CDR3 size: 14 residues. CDR1 and CDR2 (germline): GTSNPN, SVGIG (reference sequence).

Of note for this clonotype: A single base separates this from a much larger clone, so it may be a read error. The conserved phenylalanine or tryptophan normally closing the CDR3 is absent here, so this likely arose from a read error. V and J are TRBV12-5 and TRBJ1-4; D not resolved. Germline V CDR1 and CDR2: LGHNT, FRNRAP. The CDR3 spans 13 residues. The CDR3 DNA reads as TGTGCCAGCAGTTTGGTCCGGCCTGAAAAACTGTTTGTT. Translating it yields CASSLVRPEKLFV.

This clonotype was picked up many times. The chain employs TRBV19 and TRBJ2-2; the D is unclear. The CDR3 contains 17 residues. The V end was cut by 3 bases, the J end by 0 bases, with 14 bases between. The V gene's germline CDR1 is LNHDA and CDR2 SQIVND (reference sequence). This CDR3 reads CASSMTPRATNTGELFF. The CDR3 DNA is TGTGCCAGTAGTATGACCCCCCGCGCAACGAACACCGGGGAGCTGTTTTTT. Together with reference TRBV19 and TRBJ2-2, the CDR3 gives the full variable domain: DGGITQSPKYLFRKEGQNVTLSCEQNLNHDAMYWYRQDPGQGLRLIYYSQIVNDFQKGDIAEGYSVSREKKESFPLTVTSAQKNPTAFYLCASSMTPRATNTGELFFGEGSRLTVL.

This clonotype was recorded at least ten times. CDR3 DNA sequence: TGTGCCAGCAGCCCCGAGGGGAACTATGGCTACACCTTC. Translation: CASSPEGNYGYTF. The chain is built from TRBV6-6 and TRBJ1-2, with a weak D call TRBD1 (5 bases). CDR1 and CDR2 from the germline V gene are MNHNY and SVGAGI (reference sequence). CDR3 size: 13 residues. Trimming removed 6 bases at V and 2 bases at J, with 10 bases between.

This clonotype was recorded only once. This CDR3 reads CASSQLRGPQDYSNQPQHF. The CDR3 region has the DNA TGTGCCAGCAGCCAACTCAGGGGGCCCCAAGATTATAGCAATCAGCCCCAGCATTTT. V gene TRBV7-8 combines with J gene TRBJ1-5; 8 positions agree with TRBD1. Trimming removed 5 bases from V and 0 bases from J; junction bases left unmatched: 15. Germline V gene data show CDR1 as SGHVS and CDR2 as FQNEAQ. This CDR3 has 19 residues. Looking up the rest from reference TRBV7-8 and TRBJ1-5 gives the full variable domain: GAGVSQSPRYKVAKRGQDVALRCDPISGHVSLFWYQQALGQGPEFLTYFQNEAQLDKSGLPSDRFFAERPEGSVSTLKIQRTQQEDSAVYLCASSQLRGPQDYSNQPQHFGDGTRLSIL.

This clonotype was picked up a small number of times. The DNA is left out, because the CDR3 cannot be placed on it with certainty; the CDR3 is given as TCRdb lists it. The rearrangement joins TRBV10-1 to TRBJ2-3; the table's D call TRBD2 went unverified against the DNA. Germline loops: CDR1 WNHNN, CDR2 SYGVQD (reference sequence). The CDR3 is 19 residues long, ends included. This CDR3 reads CASSESVASGSPLSDTRYF.

The chain links TRBV11-2 to TRBJ2-2; no firm D call. CDR1 SGHAT and CDR2 FQNNGV come from the germline V gene. CDR3 length equals 14 residues. V lost 5 bases to trimming and J lost 4 bases, with 11 bases between them. The CDR3 DNA reads TGTGCCAGCAGCCCCCAACCGAGCACCGGGGAGCTGTTTTTT. Translated, it gives CASSPQPSTGELFF.

This clonotype was seen at least ten times. The genes are TRBV19 and TRBJ2-7; a weak D match, TRBD2 (5 bases). Per the germline V gene, CDR1 is LNHDA and CDR2 is SQIVND (reference sequence). Trimming shortened V by 0 bases and J by 7 bases, and 10 bases separated the two germline ends. The CDR3 length is 13 residues. Here the CDR3 reads CASSIDRAEEQYF. The CDR3, as DNA: TGTGCCAGTAGTATAGACCGAGCGGAGGAGCAGTACTTC.

Worth noting for this clonotype: The junction departs from the called germline gene at one end, perhaps through a read error. The gene calls are TRBV6-2 or TRBV6-3 and TRBJ2-2, with 10 bases lining up with TRBD1. The length of the CDR3 is 18 residues. Germline V gene sequence: CDR1 MNHEY, CDR2 SVGEGT. The CDR3 DNA follows: TGTGCCAGCGGTTACTTCAGTCGGGACAGGGGCGACACCGGGGAGCTGTTTTTT. Translating it yields CASGYFSRDRGDTGELFF.

This clonotype was recorded at least ten times. The chain joins TRBV6-2 or TRBV6-3 to TRBJ2-7; D possibly uses TRBD1 or TRBD2 (5 bases each). This CDR3 contains 14 residues. CDR1 MNHEY and CDR2 SVGEGT come from the germline V gene. Trimming stripped 5 bases from V and 3 bases from J, with 14 bases between. CDR3 in amino acids: CASSPVMGDYEQYF. CDR3 sequence (DNA): TGTGCCAGCAGTCCGGTCATGGGGGACTACGAGCAGTACTTC.

This clonotype was detected ten times or more. The chain uses TRBV10-3 and TRBJ2-1; D tentatively fits TRBD1 or TRBD2 (5 bases each). Germline-derived CDR1 and CDR2 are ENHRY and SYGVKD. Trimming shortened V by 8 bases and J by 5 bases, and 10 bases separated the two germline ends. The CDR3 loop spans 12 amino acids. CDR3 sequence: CAIGTVNNEQFF. CDR3 nucleotide sequence: TGTGCCATCGGGACGGTTAACAATGAGCAGTTCTTC.

This clonotype was picked up many times. The chain employs TRBV12-3 or TRBV12-4 and TRBJ1-6, with 9 bases fitting TRBD1. V shed 5 bases, J shed 7 bases, and the junction held 3 bases outside the gene matches. The CDR3 is made up of 14 amino acids. The chain's CDR3 is CASSPGQGNSPLHF. In DNA form, the CDR3 reads TGTGCCAGCAGTCCGGGACAGGGAAATTCACCCCTCCACTTT.

The sample holds many counts of this clonotype. The V call is TRBV20-1, the J call TRBJ2-1; 8 bases map to TRBD1. The CDR3 loop spans 16 amino acids. Germline V gives CDR1 DFQATT, CDR2 SNEGSKA (reference sequence). J gave up 0 bases and V 0 bases, and 4 bases lay outside the gene matches. The CDR3 sequence is CSARDPRGPSYNEQFF. CDR3 bases: TGCAGTGCTAGAGACCCCAGGGGGCCCTCCTACAATGAGCAGTTCTTC.